This is a list of T cell receptor beta chains from one sample in a study of cytotoxic CD8 clonotypes in ibrutinib-treated CLL. Measured with immunoSEQ multiplex PCR; TCRdb has only the in-frame clones, and not every one. The sample records approximately 200,000 clones, around three quarters being singletons. The sample was PBMCs, taken after 24 months of ibrutinib treatment. The origin of the receptors is a human donor with chronic lymphocytic leukemia. Each CDR3 is given with its conserved first and last residue. D genes are given only for firm matches. Rows may omit the clone size; those that give it use once, few, many or a size class.

CDR3 DNA	CDR3 protein	clone size	D gene	V gene	J gene
TGTGCTAGTGGTTTGGATCCCTCGACTAGCGGGAGTTACACCGGGGAGCTGTTTTTT	CASGLDPSTSGSYTGELFF	NA	TRBD2	TRBV12-5	TRBJ2-2
TGTGCCAGCAGCTTGAGTCGGACCGGGGAGCTGTTTTTT	CASSLSRTGELFF	NA	NA	TRBV11-3	TRBJ2-2
TGCGCCAGCAGCTCGAGACCTCCGGGACAGCTCATGAACACTGAAGCTTTCTTT	CASSSRPPGQLMNTEAFF	NA	TRBD1	TRBV5-1	TRBJ1-1
TGCGCCAGCAGCCAAGATCGCGGGAGCAGGACCTACGAGCAGTACTTC	CASSQDRGSRTYEQYF	NA	TRBD2	TRBV4-3	TRBJ2-7
TGTGCCAGCAGCCCAACCAACAGGGAGGCCAAAAACATTCAGTACTTC	CASSPTNREAKNIQYF	NA	NA	TRBV7-9	TRBJ2-4
TGTGCAACCAGCAGGGGAAGGGGGGTTGGCGGGGAGCTGTTTTTT	CATSRGRGVGGELFF	NA	NA	TRBV6-4	TRBJ2-2
TGTGCCAGCAGCTTGGCCGGGGGCGGGACAGATACGCAGTATTTT	CASSLAGGGTDTQYF	NA	NA	TRBV5-4	TRBJ2-3
TGTGCCAGCAGCTTCGTCGGGGGGGCCGCCTATGGCTACACCTTC	CASSFVGGAAYGYTF	NA	NA	TRBV7-9	TRBJ1-2
TGTGCCTGGAGGCCAAAAGGGGCCATTTTGTCTTTCTTT	CAWRPKGAILSFF	NA	NA	TRBV30	TRBJ1-1
TGTGCCAGCAGCTTCCCCGGCAGGATTGAAAAACTGTTTTTT	CASSFPGRIEKLFF	few	NA	TRBV7-2	TRBJ1-4
TGTGCCAGCAGTGGGGTAGGAGGGAGTTGGCACGAGCAGTACTTC	CASSGVGGSWHEQYF	NA	NA	TRBV2	TRBJ2-7
TGTGCCATCGCAGGCGGGACAGGGGCTTTAGGTGGCTACACCTTC	CAIAGGTGALGGYTF	NA	TRBD1	TRBV10-3	TRBJ1-2
TGTGCCAGCAGTCGGAGCAGGGGGGACTACGAGCAGTACTTC	CASSRSRGDYEQYF	NA	NA	TRBV6-1	TRBJ2-7
TGTGCCAGCAGCGCCGGACAGGGGGCGCAGGAAGAGCAGTACTTC	CASSAGQGAQEEQYF	once	TRBD1	TRBV7-7	TRBJ2-7
TGTGCCAGCAGCTTCCCCGGGACAGGGGGTCCTAACGAGCAGTACTTC	CASSFPGTGGPNEQYF	few	TRBD1	TRBV5-4	TRBJ2-7
TGTGCCAGCAGCCGATCCACAGATACGCAGTATTTT	CASSRSTDTQYF	few	NA	TRBV7-6	TRBJ2-3